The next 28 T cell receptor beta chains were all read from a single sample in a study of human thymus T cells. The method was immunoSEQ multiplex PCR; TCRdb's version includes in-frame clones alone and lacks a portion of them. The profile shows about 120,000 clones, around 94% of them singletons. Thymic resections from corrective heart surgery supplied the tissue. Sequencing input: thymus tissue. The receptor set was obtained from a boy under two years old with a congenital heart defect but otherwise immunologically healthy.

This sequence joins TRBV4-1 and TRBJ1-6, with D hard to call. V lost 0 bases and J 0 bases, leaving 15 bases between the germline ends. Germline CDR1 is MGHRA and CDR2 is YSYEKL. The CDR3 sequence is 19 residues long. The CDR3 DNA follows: TGCGCCAGCAGCCAAGAAACTTGGAGGGAAAGCTCCTATAATTCACCCCTCCACTTT. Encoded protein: CASSQETWRESSYNSPLHF.

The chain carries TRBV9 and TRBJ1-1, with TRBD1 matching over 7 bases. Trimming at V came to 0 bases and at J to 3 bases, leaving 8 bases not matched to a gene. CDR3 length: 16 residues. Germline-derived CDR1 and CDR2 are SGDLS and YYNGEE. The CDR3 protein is CASSVEPGGEDTEAFF. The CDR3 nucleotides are TGTGCCAGCAGCGTAGAACCAGGGGGGGAGGACACTGAAGCTTTCTTT.

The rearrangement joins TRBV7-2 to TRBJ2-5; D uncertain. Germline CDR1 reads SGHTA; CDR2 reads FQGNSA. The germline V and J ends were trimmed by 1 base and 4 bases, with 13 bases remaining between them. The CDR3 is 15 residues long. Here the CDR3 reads CASSLVGVIRETQYF. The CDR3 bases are TGTGCCAGCAGCTTAGTCGGCGTGATACGAGAGACCCAGTACTTC.

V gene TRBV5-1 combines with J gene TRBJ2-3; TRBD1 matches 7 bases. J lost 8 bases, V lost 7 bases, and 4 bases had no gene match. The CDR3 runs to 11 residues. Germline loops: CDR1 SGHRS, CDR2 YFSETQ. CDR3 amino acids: CASAYRGTQYF. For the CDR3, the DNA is TGCGCCAGCGCTTACAGGGGTACGCAGTATTTT. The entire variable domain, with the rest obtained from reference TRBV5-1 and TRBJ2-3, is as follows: KAGVTQTPRYLIKTRGQQVTLSCSPISGHRSVSWYQQTPGQGLQFLFEYFSETQRNKGNFPGRFSGRQFSNSRSEMNVSTLELGDSALYLCASAYRGTQYFGPGTRLTVL.

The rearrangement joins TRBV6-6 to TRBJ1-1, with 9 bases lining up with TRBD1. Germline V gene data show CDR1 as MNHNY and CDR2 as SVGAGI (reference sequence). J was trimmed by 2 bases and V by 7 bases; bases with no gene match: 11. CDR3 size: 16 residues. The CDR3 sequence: CASILTGQGPNTEAFF. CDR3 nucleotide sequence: TGTGCCAGCATTCTCACCGGACAGGGGCCCAACACTGAAGCTTTCTTT.

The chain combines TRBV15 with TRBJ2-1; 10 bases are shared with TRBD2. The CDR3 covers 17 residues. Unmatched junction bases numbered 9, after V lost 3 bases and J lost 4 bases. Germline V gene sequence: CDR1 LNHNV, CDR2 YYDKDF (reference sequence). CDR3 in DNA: TGTGCCACCAGCAGCCGGGCTAGCGGGGGACTATACAATGAGCAGTTCTTC. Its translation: CATSSRASGGLYNEQFF.

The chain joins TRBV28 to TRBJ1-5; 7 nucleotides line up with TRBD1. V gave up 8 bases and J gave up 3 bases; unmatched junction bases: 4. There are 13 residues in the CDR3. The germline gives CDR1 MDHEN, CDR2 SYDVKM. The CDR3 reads CASGGTVNQPQHF. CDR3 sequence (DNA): TGTGCCAGCGGGGGGACAGTCAATCAGCCCCAGCATTTT.

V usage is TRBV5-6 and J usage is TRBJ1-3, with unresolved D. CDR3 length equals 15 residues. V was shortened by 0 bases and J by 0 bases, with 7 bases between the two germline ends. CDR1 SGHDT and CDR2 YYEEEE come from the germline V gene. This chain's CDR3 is CASSLARHSGNTIYF. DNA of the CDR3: TGTGCCAGCAGCTTGGCCAGGCACTCTGGAAACACCATATATTTT.

This CDR3 is CASSLFQMETQYF. The CDR3 coding sequence is TGTGCCAGCAGCTTGTTCCAGATGGAGACCCAGTACTTC. The rearrangement uses TRBV5-6 and TRBJ2-5, with no clear D. Germline CDR1 is SGHDT and CDR2 is YYEEEE. The ends were cut back, 1 base at V and 5 bases at J, with 9 bases in the middle. This CDR3 is built from 13 residues.

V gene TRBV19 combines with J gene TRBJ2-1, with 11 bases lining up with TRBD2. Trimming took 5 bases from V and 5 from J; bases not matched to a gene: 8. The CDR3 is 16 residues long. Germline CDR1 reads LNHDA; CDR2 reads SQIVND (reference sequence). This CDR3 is CASSPTTSGTHNEQFF. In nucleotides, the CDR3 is TGTGCCAGTAGTCCAACGACTAGCGGGACTCACAATGAGCAGTTCTTC. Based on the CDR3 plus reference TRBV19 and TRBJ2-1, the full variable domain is DGGITQSPKYLFRKEGQNVTLSCEQNLNHDAMYWYRQDPGQGLRLIYYSQIVNDFQKGDIAEGYSVSREKKESFPLTVTSAQKNPTAFYLCASSPTTSGTHNEQFFGPGTRLTVL.

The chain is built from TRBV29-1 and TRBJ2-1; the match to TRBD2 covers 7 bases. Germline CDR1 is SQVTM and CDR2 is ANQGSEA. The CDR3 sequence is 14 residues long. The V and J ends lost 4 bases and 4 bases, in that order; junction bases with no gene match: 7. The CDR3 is CSVGGLAAYNEQFF. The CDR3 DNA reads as TGCAGCGTTGGGGGTCTAGCGGCTTACAATGAGCAGTTCTTC.

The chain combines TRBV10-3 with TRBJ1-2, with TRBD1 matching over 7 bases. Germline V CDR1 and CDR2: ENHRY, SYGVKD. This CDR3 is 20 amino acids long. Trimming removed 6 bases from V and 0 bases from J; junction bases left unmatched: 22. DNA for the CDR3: TGTGCCATCAGCGCTTCCCCTGATCGGGACAGATCGCCCCCTAACTATGGCTACACCTTC. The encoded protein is CAISASPDRDRSPPNYGYTF.

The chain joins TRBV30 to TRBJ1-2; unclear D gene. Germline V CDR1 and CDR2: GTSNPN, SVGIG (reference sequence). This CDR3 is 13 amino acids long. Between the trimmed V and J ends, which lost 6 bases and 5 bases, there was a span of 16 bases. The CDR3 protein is CACLGLLRYGYTF. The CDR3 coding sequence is TGTGCCTGCCTCGGACTACTACGGTATGGCTACACCTTC.

CDR3 nucleotide sequence: TGTGCCAGCAGCTCTGTAAAAACCTACGAGCAGTACTTC. Protein sequence: CASSSVKTYEQYF. The chain employs TRBV5-6 and TRBJ2-7; D gene ambiguous. The CDR3 runs 13 residues. Trimming cost V 3 bases and J 2 bases, with 9 bases left between them. CDR1 and CDR2 from the germline V gene are SGHDT and YYEEEE. The full variable domain, in which reference TRBV5-6 and TRBJ2-7 provide the parts outside the CDR3, is DAGVTQSPTHLIKTRGQQVTLRCSPKSGHDTVSWYQQALGQGPQFIFQYYEEEERQRGNFPDRFSGHQFPNYSSELNVNALLLGDSALYLCASSSVKTYEQYFGPGTRLTVT.

In DNA form, the CDR3 reads TGTGCCAGCAGTGGCCCGGGGAGGGGGGGGTTGGTCAATGAGCAGTTCTTC. This codes for CASSGPGRGGLVNEQFF. V is TRBV6-1 and J is TRBJ2-1, with D tentatively TRBD2 (7 bases). The CDR3 contains 17 residues. The germline V and J ends were trimmed by 4 bases and 6 bases, with 22 bases remaining between them. Germline V gene sequence: CDR1 MNHNS, CDR2 SASEGT.

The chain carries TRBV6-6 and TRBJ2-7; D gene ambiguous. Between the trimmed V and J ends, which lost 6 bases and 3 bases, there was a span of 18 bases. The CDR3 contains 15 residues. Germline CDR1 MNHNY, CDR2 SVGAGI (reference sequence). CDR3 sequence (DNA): TGTGCCAGCAGGACGGTACGGGCCACGGGCTACGAGCAGTACTTC. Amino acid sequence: CASRTVRATGYEQYF.

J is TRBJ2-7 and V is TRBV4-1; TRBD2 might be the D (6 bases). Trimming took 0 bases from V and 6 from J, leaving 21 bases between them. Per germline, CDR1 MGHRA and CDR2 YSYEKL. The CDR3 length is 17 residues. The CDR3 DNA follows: TGCGCCAGCAGCCAAGATTTGTTTCGGGAGTATGGGTTCGAGCAGTACTTC. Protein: CASSQDLFREYGFEQYF.

CDR3 sequence reads: CASSGDSTGDFVHPRLQAFF. The CDR3 region has the DNA TGTGCCAGCAGCGGCGATTCGACTGGGGACTTTGTTCATCCTCGTTTGCAAGCTTTCTTT. The rearrangement links TRBV9 to TRBJ1-1; D might be TRBD1 (5 bases). This CDR3 comprises 20 residues. V lost 3 bases and J lost 9, with 36 bases in between. Per germline, CDR1 SGDLS and CDR2 YYNGEE.

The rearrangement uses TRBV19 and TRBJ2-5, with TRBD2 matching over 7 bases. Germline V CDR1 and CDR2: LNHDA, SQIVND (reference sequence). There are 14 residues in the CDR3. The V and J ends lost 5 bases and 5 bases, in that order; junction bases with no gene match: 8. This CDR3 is CASSRRPAGETQYF. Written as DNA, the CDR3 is TGTGCCAGTAGTCGACGACCAGCGGGGGAGACCCAGTACTTC. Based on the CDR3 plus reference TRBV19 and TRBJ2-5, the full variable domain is DGGITQSPKYLFRKEGQNVTLSCEQNLNHDAMYWYRQDPGQGLRLIYYSQIVNDFQKGDIAEGYSVSREKKESFPLTVTSAQKNPTAFYLCASSRRPAGETQYFGPGTRLLVL.

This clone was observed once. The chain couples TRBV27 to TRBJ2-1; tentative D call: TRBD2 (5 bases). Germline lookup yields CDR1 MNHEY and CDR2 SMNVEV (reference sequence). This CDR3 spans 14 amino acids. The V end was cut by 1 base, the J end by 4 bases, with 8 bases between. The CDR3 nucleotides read TGTGCCAGCAGTTTATTAGGAGGATACAATGAGCAGTTCTTC. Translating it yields CASSLLGGYNEQFF.

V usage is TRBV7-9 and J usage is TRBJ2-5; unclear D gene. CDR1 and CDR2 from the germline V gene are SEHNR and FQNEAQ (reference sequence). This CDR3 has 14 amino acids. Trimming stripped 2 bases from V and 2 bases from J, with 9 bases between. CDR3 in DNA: TGTGCCAGCAGCTTAAAACCAGGTCAAGAGACCCAGTACTTC. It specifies CASSLKPGQETQYF. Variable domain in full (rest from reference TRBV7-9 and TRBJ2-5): DTGVSQNPRHKITKRGQNVTFRCDPISEHNRLYWYRQTLGQGPEFLTYFQNEAQLEKSRLLSDRFSAERPKGSFSTLEIQRTEQGDSAMYLCASSLKPGQETQYFGPGTRLLVL.

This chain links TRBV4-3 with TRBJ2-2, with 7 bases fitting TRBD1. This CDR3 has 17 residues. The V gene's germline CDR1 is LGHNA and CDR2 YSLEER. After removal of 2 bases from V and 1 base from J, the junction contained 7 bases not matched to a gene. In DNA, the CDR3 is TGCGCCAGCAGCCAATATGACAGGGTTCGGAACACCGGGGAGCTGTTTTTT. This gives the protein CASSQYDRVRNTGELFF.

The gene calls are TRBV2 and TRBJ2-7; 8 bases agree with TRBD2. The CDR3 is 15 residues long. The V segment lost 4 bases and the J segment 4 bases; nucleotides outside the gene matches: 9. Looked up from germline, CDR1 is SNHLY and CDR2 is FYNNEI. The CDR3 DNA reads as TGTGCCAGCAGTGCCCGCGCGGGGGGTGCTTACGAGCAGTACTTC. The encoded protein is CASSARAGGAYEQYF.

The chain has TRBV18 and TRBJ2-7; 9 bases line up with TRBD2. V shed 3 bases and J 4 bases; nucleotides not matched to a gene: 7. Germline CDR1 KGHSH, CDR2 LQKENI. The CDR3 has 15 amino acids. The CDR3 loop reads CASSPVGGGVYEQYF. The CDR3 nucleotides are TGTGCCAGCTCACCCGTCGGCGGGGGGGTTTACGAGCAGTACTTC.

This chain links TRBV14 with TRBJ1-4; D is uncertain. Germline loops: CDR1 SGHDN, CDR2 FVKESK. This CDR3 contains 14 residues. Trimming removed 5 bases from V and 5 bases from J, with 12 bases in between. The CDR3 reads CASSAQAGNEKLFF. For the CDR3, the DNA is TGTGCCAGCAGCGCCCAGGCAGGAAATGAAAAACTGTTTTTT. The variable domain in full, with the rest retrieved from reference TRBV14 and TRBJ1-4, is EAGVTQFPSHSVIEKGQTVTLRCDPISGHDNLYWYRRVMGKEIKFLLHFVKESKQDESGMPNNRFLAERTGGTYSTLKVQPAELEDSGVYFCASSAQAGNEKLFFGSGTQLSVL.

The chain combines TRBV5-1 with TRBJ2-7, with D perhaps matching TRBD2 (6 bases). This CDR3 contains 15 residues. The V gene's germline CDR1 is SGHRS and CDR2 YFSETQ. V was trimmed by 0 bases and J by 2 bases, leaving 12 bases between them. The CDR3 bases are TGCGCCAGCAGCTTGGGGAGGGTCCCCGCCTACGAGCAGTACTTC. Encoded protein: CASSLGRVPAYEQYF.

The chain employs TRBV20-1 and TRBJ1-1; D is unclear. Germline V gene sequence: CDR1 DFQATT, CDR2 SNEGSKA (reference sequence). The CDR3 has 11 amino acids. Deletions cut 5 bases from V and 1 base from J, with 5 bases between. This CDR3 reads CSAPGNTEAFF. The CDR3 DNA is TGCAGTGCTCCAGGGAACACTGAAGCTTTCTTT.

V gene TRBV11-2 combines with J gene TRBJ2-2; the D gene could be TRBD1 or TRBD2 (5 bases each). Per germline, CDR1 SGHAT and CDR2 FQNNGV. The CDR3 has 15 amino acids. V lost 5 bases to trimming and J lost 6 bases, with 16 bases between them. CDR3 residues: CASSPTRGRAGELFF. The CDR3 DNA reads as TGTGCCAGCAGCCCCACTAGGGGTAGGGCCGGGGAGCTGTTTTTT.